This T cell receptor beta chain was captured in a study of naive and memory T cell subsets. Overnight CMV lysate stimulation of fresh PBMCs defined donor CMV status by CD4+ IFNgamma. Points from the study as a whole: In naive cells, over 90% of TCR sequences were seen only once. In CD4 and CD8 cells, diversity dropped from naive through EMRA. Naive repertoires, especially CD8, held a few larger clonotypes, possibly memory cells re-expressing CD45RA.

The germline V gene encodes CDR1 MDHEN and CDR2 SYDVKM. Deletions cut 8 bases from V and 0 bases from J, with 35 bases between. The CDR3 covers 22 residues. This clonotype was observed once. Its specificity is unknown. An equimolar mix of two oligonucleotides served as the beta constant-region primer for TRBC1 and TRBC2. The ligated cDNA underwent four PCR rounds using SP2 and nested alpha and beta constant-region primers. Ligation attached a single-stranded oligonucleotide with a 12-nucleotide UMI and the SP2 primer to the cDNA 3' end. TCRdb re-analysed the UMI-ligation and nested PCR reads in MiXCR, keeping a single row per CDR3 protein. This sample has 150,000 or so distinct CDR3 sequences, with about 20% found just once.

The V and J genes are TRBV28 and TRBJ2-4; possibly TRBD2 for D (6 bases). The sequenced material came from naive CD4+ T cells from blood. This TCR was sampled from a human donor in good health. Here the CDR3 reads CASLGQGSGTSATYLAKNIQYF. In nucleotides, the CDR3 is TGTGCCAGCCTCGGCCAGGGATCCGGGACTTCTGCGACCTATCTAGCCAAAAACATTCAGTACTTC.